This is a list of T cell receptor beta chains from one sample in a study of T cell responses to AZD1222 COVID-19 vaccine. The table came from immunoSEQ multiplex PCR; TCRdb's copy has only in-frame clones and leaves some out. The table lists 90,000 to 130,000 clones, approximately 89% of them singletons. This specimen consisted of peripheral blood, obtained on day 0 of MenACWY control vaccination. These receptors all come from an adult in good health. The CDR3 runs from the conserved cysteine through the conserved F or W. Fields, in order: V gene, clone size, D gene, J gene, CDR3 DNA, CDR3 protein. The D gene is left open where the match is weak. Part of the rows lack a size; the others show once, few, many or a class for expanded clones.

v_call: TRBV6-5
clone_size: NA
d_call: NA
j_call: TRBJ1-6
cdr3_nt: TGTGCCAGCAGTTACTACCCAGGAGGGAATTCACCCCTCCACTTT
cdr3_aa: CASSYYPGGNSPLHF

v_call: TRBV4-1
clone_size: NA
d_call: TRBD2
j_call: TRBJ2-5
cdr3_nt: TGCGCCAGCAGCCTAACTAGCGGAGAGACCCAGTACTTC
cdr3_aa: CASSLTSGETQYF

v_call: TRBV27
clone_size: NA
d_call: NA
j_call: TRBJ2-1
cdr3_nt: TGTGCCAGCAGTTTCGGGATTGCGTACGGGGAGCAGTTCTTC
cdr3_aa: CASSFGIAYGEQFF

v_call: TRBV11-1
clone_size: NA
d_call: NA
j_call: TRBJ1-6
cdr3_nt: TGTGCCAGCAGCTTGTTAGGAGGCAATTCACCCCTCCACTTT
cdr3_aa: CASSLLGGNSPLHF

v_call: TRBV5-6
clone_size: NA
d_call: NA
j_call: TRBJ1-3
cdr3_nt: TGTGCCAGCAGCCAGGACATCGGAAACACCATATATTTT
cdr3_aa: CASSQDIGNTIYF

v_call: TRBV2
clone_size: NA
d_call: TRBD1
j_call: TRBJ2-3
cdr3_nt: TGTGCCAGCAGTGAGACAGGACAGGGGTTAGGTACGCAGTATTTT
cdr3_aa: CASSETGQGLGTQYF

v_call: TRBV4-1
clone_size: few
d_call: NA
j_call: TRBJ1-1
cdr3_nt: TGCGCCAGCAGCCAAGCAACCGAAGCTTTCTTT
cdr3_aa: CASSQATEAFF

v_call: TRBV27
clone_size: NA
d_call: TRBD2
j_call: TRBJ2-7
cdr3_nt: TGTGCCAGCAGCTCTATCGGACTAGCGGGGGTCTCCTACGAGCAGTACTTC
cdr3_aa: CASSSIGLAGVSYEQYF

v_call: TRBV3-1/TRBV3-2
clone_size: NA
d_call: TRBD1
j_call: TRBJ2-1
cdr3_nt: TGTGCCAGCAGCCATACAACCGGGACAGGGACCTACAATGAGCAGTTCTTC
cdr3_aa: CASSHTTGTGTYNEQFF

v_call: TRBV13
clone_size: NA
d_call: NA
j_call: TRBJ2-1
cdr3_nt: TGTGCCAGCAGCGCTCCCTGGGGGCGGGGGTCCAATGAGCAGTTCTTC
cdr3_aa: CASSAPWGRGSNEQFF

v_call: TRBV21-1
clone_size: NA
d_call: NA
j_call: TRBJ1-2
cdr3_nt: TGTGCCAGCAGCAAAATGATAGGGACAGGGGGAAACTATGGCTACACCTTC
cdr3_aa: CASSKMIGTGGNYGYTF

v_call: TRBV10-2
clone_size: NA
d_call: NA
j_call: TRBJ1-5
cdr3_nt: TGCGCCAGCAGGGTAGCTACTAGCAATCAGCCCCAGCATTTT
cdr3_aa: CASRVATSNQPQHF

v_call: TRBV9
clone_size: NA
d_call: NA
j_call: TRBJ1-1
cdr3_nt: TGTGCCAGCAGCGTAAACAGGGCAGACACTGAAGCTTTCTTT
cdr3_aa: CASSVNRADTEAFF

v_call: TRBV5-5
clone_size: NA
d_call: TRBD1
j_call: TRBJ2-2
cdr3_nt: TGTGCCAGCAGCTTGAGGACAGGGGTGGCCGGGGAGCTGTTTTTT
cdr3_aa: CASSLRTGVAGELFF

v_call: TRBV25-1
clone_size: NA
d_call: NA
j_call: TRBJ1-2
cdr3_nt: TGTGCCAGCAGTGAAGAGCTTGAGGGTATAGGTTATGGCTACACCTTC
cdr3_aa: CASSEELEGIGYGYTF

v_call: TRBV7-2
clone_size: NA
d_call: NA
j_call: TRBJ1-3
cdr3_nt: TGTGCCAGCAGCTTGAGGCAGGGGTCCGCTGGAAACACCATATATTTT
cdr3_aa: CASSLRQGSAGNTIYF

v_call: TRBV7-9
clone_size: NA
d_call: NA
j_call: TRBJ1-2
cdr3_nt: TGTGCCAGCAGCTCACGACAGGCAGGCTACACCTTC
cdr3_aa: CASSSRQAGYTF

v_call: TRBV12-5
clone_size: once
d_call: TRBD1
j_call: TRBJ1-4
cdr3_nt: TGTGCTAGTGGTTGGACAGGCGTTATCGGCGAAAAACTGTTTTTT
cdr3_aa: CASGWTGVIGEKLFF

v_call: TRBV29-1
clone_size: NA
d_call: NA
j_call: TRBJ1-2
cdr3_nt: TGCAGCGTTGAAGAAGCCAGAGCTAACTATGGCTACACCTTC
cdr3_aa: CSVEEARANYGYTF

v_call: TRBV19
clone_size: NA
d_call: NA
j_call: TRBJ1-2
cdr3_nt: TGTGCCAGTAGCCCCCAACGGACGGTAACAGGTGGCTACACCTTC
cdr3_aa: CASSPQRTVTGGYTF

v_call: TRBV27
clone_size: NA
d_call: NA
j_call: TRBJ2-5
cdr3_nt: TGTGCCAGCAGTGGGGGAGAAGAGACCCAGTACTTC
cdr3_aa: CASSGGEETQYF

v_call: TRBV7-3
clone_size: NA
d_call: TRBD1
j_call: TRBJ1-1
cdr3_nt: TGTGCCAGCAGCTCGCAGGGGGGGAACACTGAAGCTTTCTTT
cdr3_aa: CASSSQGGNTEAFF

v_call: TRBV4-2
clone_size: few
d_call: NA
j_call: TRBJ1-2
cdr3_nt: TGTGCCAGCAGCCAAGATTCCCCAGTCTCTAACTATGGCTACACCTTC
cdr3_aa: CASSQDSPVSNYGYTF

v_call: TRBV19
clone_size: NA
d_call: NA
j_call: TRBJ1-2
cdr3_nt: TGTGCCAGTACCGGGTGGGGCACTGGCTACACCTTC
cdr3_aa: CASTGWGTGYTF

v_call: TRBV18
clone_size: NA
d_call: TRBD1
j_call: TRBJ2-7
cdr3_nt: TGTGCCAGCTCACCAGACAGGGACTCCTACGAGCAGTACTTC
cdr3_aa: CASSPDRDSYEQYF

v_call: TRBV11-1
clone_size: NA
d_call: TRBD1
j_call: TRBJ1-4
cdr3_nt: TGTGCCAGCAGCTCGGACAGGGGAGCTAATGAAAAACTGTTTTTT
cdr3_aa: CASSSDRGANEKLFF

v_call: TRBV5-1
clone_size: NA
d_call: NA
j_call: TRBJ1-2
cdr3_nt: TGCGCCAGCAGCTTGGGTCCAATCCAAGGATATGGCTACACCTTC
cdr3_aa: CASSLGPIQGYGYTF

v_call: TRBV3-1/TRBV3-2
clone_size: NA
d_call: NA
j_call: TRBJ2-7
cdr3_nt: TGTGCCAGCAGCCAAGATCCACCGGGTCCCTACGAGCAGTACTTC
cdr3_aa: CASSQDPPGPYEQYF

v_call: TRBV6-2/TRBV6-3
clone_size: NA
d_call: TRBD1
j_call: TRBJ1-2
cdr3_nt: TGTGCCAGCAGTAAGCTTCGACAGGGTTGTATAGACACCTTC
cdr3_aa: CASSKLRQGCIDTF

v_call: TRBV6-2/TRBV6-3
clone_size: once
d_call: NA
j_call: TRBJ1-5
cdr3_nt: TGTGCCAGCAGTTACTCTTTGGCCCCTCGGAATCAGCCCCAGCATTTT
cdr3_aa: CASSYSLAPRNQPQHF

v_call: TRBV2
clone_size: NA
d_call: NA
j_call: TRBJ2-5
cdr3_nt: TGTGCCAGCAGTGTAAGGTCCCGAGGGAGGCGCCAAGAGACCCAGTACTTC
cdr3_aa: CASSVRSRGRRQETQYF

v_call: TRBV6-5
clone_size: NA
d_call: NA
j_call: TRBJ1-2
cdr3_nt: TGTGCCAGCAGGCTAGGGCCGACAGCCAACTATGGCTACACCTTC
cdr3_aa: CASRLGPTANYGYTF

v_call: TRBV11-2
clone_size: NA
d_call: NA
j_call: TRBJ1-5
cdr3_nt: TGTGCCAGCAGCTTCACAGGGTCAAGCAATCAGCCCCAGCATTTT
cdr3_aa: CASSFTGSSNQPQHF

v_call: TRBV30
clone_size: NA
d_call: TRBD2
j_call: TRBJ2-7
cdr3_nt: TGTGCCTGGACCACCAAGCGGGGACCCTACGAGCAGTACTTC
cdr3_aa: CAWTTKRGPYEQYF

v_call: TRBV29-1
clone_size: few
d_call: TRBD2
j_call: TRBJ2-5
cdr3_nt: TGCAGCGCCCAGCGGGGGGCGGAGACCCAGTACTTC
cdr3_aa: CSAQRGAETQYF

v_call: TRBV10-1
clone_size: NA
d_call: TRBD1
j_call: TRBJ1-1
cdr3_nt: TGCGCCAGCAGTCCAAACAGGGGCCTGAACACTGAAGCTTTCTTT
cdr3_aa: CASSPNRGLNTEAFF

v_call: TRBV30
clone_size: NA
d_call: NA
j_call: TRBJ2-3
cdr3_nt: TGTGCCTGGAGTGTTATGGGGGCCACTACACATACGCAGTATTTT
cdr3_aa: CAWSVMGATTHTQYF

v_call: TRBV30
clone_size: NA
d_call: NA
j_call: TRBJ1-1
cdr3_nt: TGTGCCTGGACTACATTTGGGCAGGGGAACACTGAAGCTTTCTTT
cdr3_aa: CAWTTFGQGNTEAFF

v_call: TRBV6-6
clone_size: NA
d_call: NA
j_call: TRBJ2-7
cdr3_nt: TGTGCCAGCAGTTACTCTATAGGGAAGAGTGGGTACGAGCAGTACTTC
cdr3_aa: CASSYSIGKSGYEQYF

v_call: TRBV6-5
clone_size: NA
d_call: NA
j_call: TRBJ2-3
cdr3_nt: TGTGCCAGCAGACGCCTACAGGGACTCACAGATACGCAGTATTTT
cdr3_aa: CASRRLQGLTDTQYF

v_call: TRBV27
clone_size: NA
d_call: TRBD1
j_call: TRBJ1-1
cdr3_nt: TGTGCCAGCACCCCCGGCGCTTGGACAGGGAACACTGAAGCTTTCTTT
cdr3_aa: CASTPGAWTGNTEAFF

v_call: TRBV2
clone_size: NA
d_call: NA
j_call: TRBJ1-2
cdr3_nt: TGTGCCAGAATACAGGGTAATGGCTACACCTTC
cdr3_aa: CARIQGNGYTF

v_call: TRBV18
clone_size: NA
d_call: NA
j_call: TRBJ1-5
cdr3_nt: TGTGCCAGCTCACCACCGGGGCGGGGGTTAGCTCAGCCCCAGCATTTT
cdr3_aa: CASSPPGRGLAQPQHF

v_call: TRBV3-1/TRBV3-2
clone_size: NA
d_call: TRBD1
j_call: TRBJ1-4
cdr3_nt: TGTGCCAGCAGCCTGGGGACAGTTTCTAATGAAAAACTGTTTTTT
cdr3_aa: CASSLGTVSNEKLFF

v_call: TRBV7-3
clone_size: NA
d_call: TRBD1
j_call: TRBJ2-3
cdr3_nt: TGTGCCAGCAGCCCGACAGGGGGTAACACAGATACGCAGTATTTT
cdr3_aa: CASSPTGGNTDTQYF

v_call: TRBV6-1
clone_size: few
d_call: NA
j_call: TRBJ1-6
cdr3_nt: TGTGCCAGCAGTGAAGGGGACTATGGCAATTCACCCCTCCACTTT
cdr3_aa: CASSEGDYGNSPLHF

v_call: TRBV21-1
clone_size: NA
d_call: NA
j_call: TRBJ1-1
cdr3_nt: TGTGCCAGCAGCCTCCAGGGCAGGGGTGAAGCTTTCTTT
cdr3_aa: CASSLQGRGEAFF

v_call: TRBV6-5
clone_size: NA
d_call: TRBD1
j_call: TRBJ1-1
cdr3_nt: TGTGCCAGCAGCCCGGGACAGGGTCTGAACACTGAAGCTTTCTTT
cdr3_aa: CASSPGQGLNTEAFF

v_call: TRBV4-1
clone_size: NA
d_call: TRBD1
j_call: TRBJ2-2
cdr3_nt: TGCGCCAGCAGTCGGGGTAGTCTGCGACAGGGGGCGAACACCGGGGAGCTGTTTTTT
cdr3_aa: CASSRGSLRQGANTGELFF

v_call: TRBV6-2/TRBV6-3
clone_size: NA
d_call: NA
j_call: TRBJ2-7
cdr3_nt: TGTGCCAGCAGTTACCGGCAGGGCTACGAGCAGTACTTC
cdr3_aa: CASSYRQGYEQYF

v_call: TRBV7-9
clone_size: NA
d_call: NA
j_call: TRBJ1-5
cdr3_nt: TGTGCCAGCAGCCAAGGAGGCAATCAGCCCCAGCATTTT
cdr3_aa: CASSQGGNQPQHF

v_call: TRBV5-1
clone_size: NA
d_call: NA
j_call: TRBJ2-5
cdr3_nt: TGCGCCAGCAGCTTCGGCACAGTCAGCCAAGAGACCCAGTACTTC
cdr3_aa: CASSFGTVSQETQYF